The rows below give T cell receptor beta chains drawn from one sample of a study of T cells in Graves' hyperthyroidism and ophthalmopathy. TCRdb recomputed calls from the multiplex PCR reads with MiXCR, one row per CDR3 protein. The sample includes around 800,000 distinct CDR3 sequences, 38% of them seen just once. Sequenced sample: blood. Source of these receptors: a man aged 18 to 29 with Graves' hyperthyroidism. The conserved cysteine and the conserved F or W are not part of the CDR3 here. Fields, in order: CDR3 protein, CDR3 length, V gene, J gene.

CDR3: ASSVESSYNSPLH; length: 13; V: TRBV6-1; J: TRBJ1-6
CDR3: ASSQGEGAETEAF; length: 13; V: TRBV7-9; J: TRBJ1-1
CDR3: ASSSGPGANVLT; length: 12; V: TRBV7-9; J: TRBJ2-6
CDR3: SARVSGTANTEAF; length: 13; V: TRBV20-1; J: TRBJ1-1
CDR3: ASSLAAGGNTEAF; length: 13; V: TRBV7-2; J: TRBJ1-1
CDR3: ASSYGTGVQETQY; length: 13; V: TRBV6-5; J: TRBJ2-5
CDR3: SATGNGANVLT; length: 11; V: TRBV20-1; J: TRBJ2-6
CDR3: SVGTLNTGELF; length: 11; V: TRBV29-1; J: TRBJ2-2
CDR3: ASSEGGTGTTEAF; length: 13; V: TRBV10-2; J: TRBJ1-1
CDR3: ASSIDLKAF; length: 9; V: TRBV19; J: TRBJ1-1
CDR3: ASSQEGSSGANVLT; length: 14; V: TRBV14; J: TRBJ2-6
CDR3: ASSLSLTGVPYEQY; length: 14; V: TRBV12-3/TRBV12-4; J: TRBJ2-7
CDR3: ASRGQVVQGEQY; length: 12; V: TRBV12-3/TRBV12-4; J: TRBJ2-7
CDR3: ASSLGRFNSPLH; length: 12; V: TRBV5-4; J: TRBJ1-6
CDR3: SALAGEYNEQF; length: 11; V: TRBV29-1; J: TRBJ2-1
CDR3: ASSLTGQDSPLH; length: 12; V: TRBV7-6; J: TRBJ1-6
CDR3: ATSPQLTPAYGYT; length: 13; V: TRBV15; J: TRBJ1-2
CDR3: ASSVEPFSSGNTIY; length: 14; V: TRBV9; J: TRBJ1-3
CDR3: AWSPADRGDEQY; length: 12; V: TRBV30; J: TRBJ2-7
CDR3: ASSEARDRGTPQH; length: 13; V: TRBV2; J: TRBJ1-5
CDR3: ASSTAYKGNQPQH; length: 13; V: TRBV6-6; J: TRBJ1-5
CDR3: AISDRGGGYGYT; length: 12; V: TRBV10-3; J: TRBJ1-2
CDR3: SARQGLNEQY; length: 10; V: TRBV20-1; J: TRBJ2-7
CDR3: ASTVGVGETQY; length: 11; V: TRBV7-8; J: TRBJ2-5
CDR3: ASSFGIHEAF; length: 10; V: TRBV19; J: TRBJ1-1
CDR3: ASSYSMAANQPQH; length: 13; V: TRBV6-6; J: TRBJ1-5
CDR3: SARDYGGLATEAF; length: 13; V: TRBV20-1; J: TRBJ1-1
CDR3: ASRRLGSPLH; length: 10; V: TRBV25-1; J: TRBJ1-6
CDR3: ASSPSQREAGTGELF; length: 15; V: TRBV7-9; J: TRBJ2-2
CDR3: ASSSPDNSGNTIY; length: 13; V: TRBV7-2; J: TRBJ1-3
CDR3: SVEAGRGDEQY; length: 11; V: TRBV29-1; J: TRBJ2-7
CDR3: ASTNPAGEAQPQY; length: 13; V: TRBV28; J: TRBJ2-5
CDR3: ASRGQENTEAF; length: 11; V: TRBV13; J: TRBJ1-1
CDR3: ASSLSVAGGSYEQY; length: 14; V: TRBV5-1; J: TRBJ2-7
CDR3: ASSFVQGGQETQY; length: 13; V: TRBV7-6; J: TRBJ2-5
CDR3: ASSLAPQNPQH; length: 11; V: TRBV7-9; J: TRBJ1-5
CDR3: ASSQEGTEETQY; length: 12; V: TRBV4-2; J: TRBJ2-5
CDR3: ASSSEWEDTEAF; length: 12; V: TRBV7-2; J: TRBJ1-1
CDR3: ASSRRVGLTEAF; length: 12; V: TRBV7-2; J: TRBJ1-1
CDR3: ASSDRWWQGNTEAF; length: 14; V: TRBV2; J: TRBJ1-1
CDR3: ASTMDRKGQH; length: 10; V: TRBV2; J: TRBJ1-5
CDR3: ASSSGTGGFQPQH; length: 13; V: TRBV7-9; J: TRBJ1-5
CDR3: ASSDFLIETQY; length: 11; V: TRBV25-1; J: TRBJ2-5
CDR3: ATSVRMGPETQY; length: 12; V: TRBV15; J: TRBJ2-5
CDR3: ASGQRGSLIETQY; length: 13; V: TRBV6-5; J: TRBJ2-5
CDR3: ASSIARRSPEAF; length: 12; V: TRBV19; J: TRBJ1-1
CDR3: ASSPTSSGELF; length: 11; V: TRBV7-3; J: TRBJ2-2
CDR3: ASKFRGGNTEAF; length: 12; V: TRBV7-2; J: TRBJ1-1
CDR3: ASSRRTGDNSPLH; length: 13; V: TRBV5-1; J: TRBJ1-6
CDR3: ASSLDSGTYETQY; length: 13; V: TRBV7-7; J: TRBJ2-5
CDR3: ASSAKQGRVAGELF; length: 14; V: TRBV19; J: TRBJ2-2
CDR3: ASSTRTGDQPQH; length: 12; V: TRBV7-2; J: TRBJ1-5
CDR3: SVVGQSNTGELF; length: 12; V: TRBV29-1; J: TRBJ2-2
CDR3: ASSPFGTAEGQPQH; length: 14; V: TRBV12-3/TRBV12-4; J: TRBJ1-5
CDR3: SARTGASYEQY; length: 11; V: TRBV20-1; J: TRBJ2-7
CDR3: ASSSLDINQPQH; length: 12; V: TRBV12-3/TRBV12-4; J: TRBJ1-5
CDR3: ASSSNLAGTGELF; length: 13; V: TRBV5-1; J: TRBJ2-2